Sequencing of this TCR beta chain was carried out in a study of identical twins. Findings and limits, study-wide: Conclusions were based on cross-sectional statistical analysis, without following the same donors.

This CDR3 has 14 amino acids. In germline, CDR1 is DFQATT, CDR2 SNEGSKA (reference sequence). Each CDR3 protein gets one entry after TCRdb re-called the 5' RACE reads with MiXCR. The table has some 1,600,000 distinct CDR3 sequences, 32% seen once. Points on this clonotype: Its specificity is not known. One end of the junction fails to match germline, which may point to a read error.

Sample: cord blood. This chain links TRBV20-1 with TRBJ2-7; 9 bases match TRBD2. The sequence came from a newborn girl in good health. CDR3 amino acids: CGARGPSGIGEQYF. CDR3 in DNA: TGCGGTGCTAGAGGACCTAGCGGGATAGGAGAGCAGTACTTC.